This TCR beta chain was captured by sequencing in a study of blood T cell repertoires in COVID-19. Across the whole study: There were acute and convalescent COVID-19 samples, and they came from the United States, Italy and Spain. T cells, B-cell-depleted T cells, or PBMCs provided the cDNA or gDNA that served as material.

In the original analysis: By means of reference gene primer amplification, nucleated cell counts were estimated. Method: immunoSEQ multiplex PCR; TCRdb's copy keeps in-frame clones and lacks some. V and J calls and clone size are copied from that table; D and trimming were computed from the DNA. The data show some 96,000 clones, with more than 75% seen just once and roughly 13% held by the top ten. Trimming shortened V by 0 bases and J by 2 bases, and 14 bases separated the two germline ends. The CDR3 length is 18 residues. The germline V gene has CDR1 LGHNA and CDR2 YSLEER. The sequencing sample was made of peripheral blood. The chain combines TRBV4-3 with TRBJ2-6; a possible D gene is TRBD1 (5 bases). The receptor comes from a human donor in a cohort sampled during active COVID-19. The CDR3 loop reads CASSQEFGQGPGANVLTF. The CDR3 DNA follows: TGCGCCAGCAGCCAAGAATTTGGTCAGGGCCCTGGGGCCAACGTCCTGACTTTC.